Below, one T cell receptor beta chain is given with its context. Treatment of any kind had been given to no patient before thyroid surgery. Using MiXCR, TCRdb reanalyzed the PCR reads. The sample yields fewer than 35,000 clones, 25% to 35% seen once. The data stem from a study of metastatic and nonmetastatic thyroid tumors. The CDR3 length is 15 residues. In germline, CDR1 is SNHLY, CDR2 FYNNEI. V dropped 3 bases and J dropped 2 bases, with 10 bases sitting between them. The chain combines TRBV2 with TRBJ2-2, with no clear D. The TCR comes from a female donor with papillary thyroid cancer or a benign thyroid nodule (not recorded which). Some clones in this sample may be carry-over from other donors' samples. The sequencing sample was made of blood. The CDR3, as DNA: TGTGCCAGCAGTGAGGACGGCTTAAACACCGGGGAGCTGTTTTTT. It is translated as CASSEDGLNTGELFF.